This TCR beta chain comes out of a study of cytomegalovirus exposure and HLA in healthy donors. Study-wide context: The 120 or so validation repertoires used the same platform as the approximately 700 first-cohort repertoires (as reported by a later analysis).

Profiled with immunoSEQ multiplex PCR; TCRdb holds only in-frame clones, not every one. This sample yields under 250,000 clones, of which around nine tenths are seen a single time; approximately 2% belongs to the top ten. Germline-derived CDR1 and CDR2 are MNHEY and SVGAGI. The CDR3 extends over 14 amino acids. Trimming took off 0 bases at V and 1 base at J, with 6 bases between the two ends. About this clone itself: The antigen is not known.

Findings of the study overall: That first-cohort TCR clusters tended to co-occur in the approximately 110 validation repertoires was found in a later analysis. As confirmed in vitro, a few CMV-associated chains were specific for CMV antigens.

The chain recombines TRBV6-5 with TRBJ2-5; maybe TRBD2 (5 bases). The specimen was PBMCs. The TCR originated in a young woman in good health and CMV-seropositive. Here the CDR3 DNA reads TGTGCCAGCAGTTACTCACGGGGCCAAGAGACCCAGTACTTC. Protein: CASSYSRGQETQYF.